A selection of T cell receptor beta chains follows, all from one sample in a study of cytomegalovirus exposure and HLA in healthy donors. The method was immunoSEQ multiplex PCR; TCRdb's version includes in-frame clones alone and lacks a portion of them. Altogether about 160,000 clones are present, roughly three quarters being singletons, with the ten largest covering around 7%. The source material was PBMCs. The receptors stem from a middle-aged woman in good health and CMV-seropositive. Each CDR3 is given with its conserved first and last residue. Each record gives: D gene, clone size, V gene, J gene, CDR3 DNA, CDR3 protein. D genes are given only for firm matches. Part of the rows lack a size; the others show once, few, many or a class for expanded clones.

d_call: TRBD1; clone_size: -; v_call: TRBV28; j_call: TRBJ2-1; cdr3_nt: TGTGCCAGCAGTCCACTACAGGGGGACAATGAGCAGTTCTTC; cdr3_aa: CASSPLQGDNEQFF
d_call: TRBD1; clone_size: once; v_call: TRBV4-1; j_call: TRBJ1-2; cdr3_nt: TGCGCCAGCAGCCAAGAAGCCGTACAGGGGGTCTATGGCTACACCTTC; cdr3_aa: CASSQEAVQGVYGYTF
d_call: -; clone_size: -; v_call: TRBV19; j_call: TRBJ1-5; cdr3_nt: TGTGCCACTTTACCTGCCGGAGGCGATCATCAGCCCCAGCATTTT; cdr3_aa: CATLPAGGDHQPQHF
d_call: -; clone_size: -; v_call: TRBV2; j_call: TRBJ1-6; cdr3_nt: TGTGCCAGCAACCGGGACACAAATTCACCCCTCCACTTT; cdr3_aa: CASNRDTNSPLHF
d_call: TRBD1; clone_size: once; v_call: TRBV6-6; j_call: TRBJ1-2; cdr3_nt: TGTGCCAGCAGTGACCGGGACAGGCGCGGTGGCTACACCTTC; cdr3_aa: CASSDRDRRGGYTF
d_call: -; clone_size: once; v_call: TRBV15; j_call: TRBJ1-4; cdr3_nt: TGTGCCACCAGCAGAATCGGTGCCGGGAATGAAAAACTGTTTTTT; cdr3_aa: CATSRIGAGNEKLFF
d_call: -; clone_size: -; v_call: TRBV7-9; j_call: TRBJ2-7; cdr3_nt: TGTGCCAGCAGCCTCTATTCAGGGGTTAGGCCCTACGAGCAGTACTTC; cdr3_aa: CASSLYSGVRPYEQYF
d_call: -; clone_size: -; v_call: TRBV21-1; j_call: TRBJ1-1; cdr3_nt: TGTGCCAGAACCGATCGGGACAGGAGGAACACTGAAGCTTTCTTT; cdr3_aa: CARTDRDRRNTEAFF
d_call: -; clone_size: -; v_call: TRBV7-9; j_call: TRBJ2-5; cdr3_nt: TGTGCCAGCAGCTTTAAGAGGCTGGGTCCCCAAGAGACCCAGTACTTC; cdr3_aa: CASSFKRLGPQETQYF
d_call: -; clone_size: -; v_call: TRBV18; j_call: TRBJ1-4; cdr3_nt: TGTGCCAGCTCGAACGCGATAATTAATGAAAAACTGTTTTTT; cdr3_aa: CASSNAIINEKLFF
d_call: TRBD1; clone_size: -; v_call: TRBV4-1; j_call: TRBJ1-4; cdr3_nt: TGCGCCAGCAGCCAAGCGGACAGGGTGGCGCGAACTAATGAAAAACTGTTTTTT; cdr3_aa: CASSQADRVARTNEKLFF
d_call: -; clone_size: once; v_call: TRBV28; j_call: TRBJ1-2; cdr3_nt: TGTGCCAGCACCATACGGGGGGGAGGTTCTCGGTATGGCTACACCTTC; cdr3_aa: CASTIRGGGSRYGYTF
d_call: -; clone_size: -; v_call: TRBV19; j_call: TRBJ2-5; cdr3_nt: TGTGCCAGTAGTCCAAACCAAGAGACCCAGTACTTC; cdr3_aa: CASSPNQETQYF
d_call: -; clone_size: -; v_call: TRBV7-2; j_call: TRBJ2-7; cdr3_nt: TGTGCCAGCAGCTTTACGCCGGGAAACTACGAGCAGTACTTC; cdr3_aa: CASSFTPGNYEQYF
d_call: -; clone_size: once; v_call: TRBV19; j_call: TRBJ1-2; cdr3_nt: TGTGCCAGTAGTTTAATGGCCGGGAATGGCTACACCTTC; cdr3_aa: CASSLMAGNGYTF
d_call: TRBD1; clone_size: -; v_call: TRBV11-2; j_call: TRBJ1-1; cdr3_nt: TGTGCCAGCAGCCTGACAGGGGCCGAAGCTTTCTTT; cdr3_aa: CASSLTGAEAFF
d_call: -; clone_size: -; v_call: TRBV27; j_call: TRBJ2-1; cdr3_nt: TGTGCCAGCCGACCCCTAGAAGACGGATACAATGAGCAGTTCTTC; cdr3_aa: CASRPLEDGYNEQFF
d_call: TRBD2; clone_size: -; v_call: TRBV6-6; j_call: TRBJ2-7; cdr3_nt: TGTGCCAGCTCTCCTAGCGGGGTCTACGAGCAGTACTTC; cdr3_aa: CASSPSGVYEQYF
d_call: -; clone_size: -; v_call: TRBV7-2; j_call: TRBJ2-7; cdr3_nt: TGTGCCAGCAGCTTTGACTACCGATCGGAGCAGTACTTC; cdr3_aa: CASSFDYRSEQYF
d_call: -; clone_size: once; v_call: TRBV15; j_call: TRBJ2-3; cdr3_nt: TGTGCCACCAGCAGGGGTGGGGCGGGGGCTAGCACAGATACGCAGTATTTT; cdr3_aa: CATSRGGAGASTDTQYF
d_call: -; clone_size: -; v_call: TRBV9; j_call: TRBJ1-2; cdr3_nt: TGTGCCAGCAGCGTAGATTCGACAGACTATGGCTACACCTTC; cdr3_aa: CASSVDSTDYGYTF
d_call: TRBD2; clone_size: once; v_call: TRBV7-3; j_call: TRBJ2-1; cdr3_nt: TGTGCCAGCAGCTTAACGGCGCGGGGGGCCACGTTCTACAATGAGCAGTTCTTC; cdr3_aa: CASSLTARGATFYNEQFF
d_call: TRBD1; clone_size: -; v_call: TRBV7-2; j_call: TRBJ2-1; cdr3_nt: TGTGCCAGCAGCCCGGGGACAGAGTACAATGAGCAGTTCTTC; cdr3_aa: CASSPGTEYNEQFF
d_call: -; clone_size: -; v_call: TRBV5-4; j_call: TRBJ1-2; cdr3_nt: TGTGCCAGCAGCTTGCCTGGGAACGCCGGGGCTAACTATGGCTACACCTTC; cdr3_aa: CASSLPGNAGANYGYTF
d_call: -; clone_size: -; v_call: TRBV19; j_call: TRBJ1-5; cdr3_nt: TGTGCCAGTAGTATTGGCGGGAGGGGGCAGCCCCAGCATTTT; cdr3_aa: CASSIGGRGQPQHF
d_call: TRBD1; clone_size: -; v_call: TRBV15; j_call: TRBJ2-4; cdr3_nt: TGTGCCACCAGCAAACAGGGGGAGGCCAAAAACAGTCAGTACTTC; cdr3_aa: CATSKQGEAKNSQYF
d_call: -; clone_size: -; v_call: TRBV5-4; j_call: TRBJ2-1; cdr3_nt: TGTGCCAGCAGGAGATCAGGGGGGTTTGGGAATGAGCAGTTCTTC; cdr3_aa: CASRRSGGFGNEQFF
d_call: -; clone_size: -; v_call: TRBV2; j_call: TRBJ1-5; cdr3_nt: TGTGCCAGCAGTGAAGCGCCAGGGGTTTATAGCAATCAGCCCCAGCATTTT; cdr3_aa: CASSEAPGVYSNQPQHF
d_call: TRBD1; clone_size: -; v_call: TRBV6-5; j_call: TRBJ1-2; cdr3_nt: TGTGCCAGCAAGGAGGGGGCGCGAGATGGCTACACCTTC; cdr3_aa: CASKEGARDGYTF
d_call: -; clone_size: -; v_call: TRBV18; j_call: TRBJ2-1; cdr3_nt: TGTGCCAGCTCACCACCCAGGAATGAGCAGTTCTTC; cdr3_aa: CASSPPRNEQFF
d_call: -; clone_size: -; v_call: TRBV6-5; j_call: TRBJ2-7; cdr3_nt: TGTGCCAGCAGTTACTCTATATTTCGCGAAGAGCAGTACTTC; cdr3_aa: CASSYSIFREEQYF
d_call: TRBD1; clone_size: -; v_call: TRBV4-3; j_call: TRBJ2-7; cdr3_nt: TGCGCCAGCAGCCAAGGGGGGGACAGGGTTCACGAGCAGTACTTC; cdr3_aa: CASSQGGDRVHEQYF
d_call: -; clone_size: -; v_call: TRBV7-6; j_call: TRBJ2-1; cdr3_nt: TGTGCCAGCAGCTCCGCTGGGCCCAAGGAACAGTTCTTC; cdr3_aa: CASSSAGPKEQFF
d_call: TRBD1; clone_size: once; v_call: TRBV10-3; j_call: TRBJ1-1; cdr3_nt: TGTGCCATCAGTGAGCCTAGACAGGGGACAACTTTCTTT; cdr3_aa: CAISEPRQGTTFF
d_call: -; clone_size: once; v_call: TRBV27; j_call: TRBJ1-6; cdr3_nt: TGTGCCAGCAGTTTATATCCCCCCATAGACAGAGATAATTCACCCCTCCACTTT; cdr3_aa: CASSLYPPIDRDNSPLHF
d_call: TRBD2; clone_size: -; v_call: TRBV11-2; j_call: TRBJ2-5; cdr3_nt: TGTGCCAGCAGCTTAGTCCGACTAGCGGGAACTACAGAGACCCAGTACTTC; cdr3_aa: CASSLVRLAGTTETQYF
d_call: TRBD1; clone_size: -; v_call: TRBV14; j_call: TRBJ1-2; cdr3_nt: TGTGCCAGCAGCCACACAGGGGGTGGCTACACCTTC; cdr3_aa: CASSHTGGGYTF
d_call: TRBD1; clone_size: -; v_call: TRBV6-1; j_call: TRBJ1-4; cdr3_nt: TGTGCCAGCGTAGGGACAGGAGGGGAAAAACTGTTTTTT; cdr3_aa: CASVGTGGEKLFF
d_call: -; clone_size: -; v_call: TRBV4-2; j_call: TRBJ2-5; cdr3_nt: TGTGCCAGCAGCCAAGCTCAGGGGCAGCAAGAGACCCAGTACTTC; cdr3_aa: CASSQAQGQQETQYF
d_call: TRBD1; clone_size: -; v_call: TRBV6-6; j_call: TRBJ1-5; cdr3_nt: TGTGCCAGCAGTTCGACAGGGGGCGGCAATCAGCCCCAGCATTTT; cdr3_aa: CASSSTGGGNQPQHF
d_call: -; clone_size: -; v_call: TRBV5-6; j_call: TRBJ1-5; cdr3_nt: TGTGCCAGCAGCCGGAGCAATCAGCCCCAGCATTTT; cdr3_aa: CASSRSNQPQHF